This is a list of T cell receptor beta chains from one sample in a study of cytomegalovirus exposure and HLA in healthy donors. The table came from immunoSEQ multiplex PCR; TCRdb's copy has only in-frame clones and leaves some out. The sample has 150,000 to 200,000 clones, around 80% seen once. The sequenced sample consisted of PBMCs. The source is a woman aged 45-65 years in good health and CMV-seropositive. CDR3s include the opening cysteine and the closing phenylalanine or tryptophan. The D gene is left open where the match is weak. Rows give clone size only sometimes, using once, few, many, or a class for an expanded clone.

clone size,V gene,J gene,D gene,CDR3 protein,CDR3 DNA
NA,TRBV28,TRBJ1-2,NA,CASSPSGRVVAYGYTF,TGTGCCAGCAGTCCTTCGGGCAGGGTAGTCGCCTATGGCTACACCTTC
NA,TRBV25-1,TRBJ1-1,TRBD1,CASSGDRAGADTEAFF,TGTGCCAGCAGTGGGGACAGGGCGGGTGCCGACACTGAAGCTTTCTTT
few,TRBV9,TRBJ1-3,NA,CASSATGGNTIYF,TGTGCCAGCAGCGCTACCGGTGGAAACACCATATATTTT
NA,TRBV28,TRBJ2-1,TRBD2,CASSYGLAGGRGQFF,TGTGCCAGCAGTTACGGACTAGCGGGGGGGCGTGGGCAGTTCTTC
NA,TRBV19,TRBJ1-1,TRBD1,CASSLLGTGRTEAFF,TGTGCCAGTAGTTTACTAGGGACAGGGAGGACTGAAGCTTTCTTT
NA,TRBV28,TRBJ2-1,NA,CASSLTRWGNEQFF,TGTGCCAGCAGTTTGACTAGGTGGGGCAATGAGCAGTTCTTC
NA,TRBV28,TRBJ2-4,NA,CASRPQRARAKNIQYF,TGTGCCAGCAGGCCCCAGAGGGCGCGGGCCAAAAACATTCAGTACTTC
NA,TRBV28,TRBJ1-5,NA,CASRRRGEGSHQPQHF,TGTGCCAGCAGGAGGAGGGGAGAGGGCTCGCATCAGCCCCAGCATTTT
NA,TRBV4-2,TRBJ2-6,TRBD2,CASSQEALLAGMSGANVLTF,TGTGCCAGCAGCCAAGAGGCCCTCCTAGCGGGAATGTCTGGGGCCAACGTCCTGACTTTC
NA,TRBV18,TRBJ1-3,TRBD1,CASSPTGTGNTIYF,TGTGCCAGCTCACCGACAGGGACAGGAAACACCATATATTTT
NA,TRBV18,TRBJ1-5,TRBD1,CASSPTGDRGPLWPQHF,TGTGCCAGCTCACCAACAGGAGACAGGGGCCCTCTATGGCCCCAGCATTTT
few,TRBV28,TRBJ1-4,TRBD1,CASRNRGENEKLFF,TGTGCCAGCAGAAACAGGGGGGAGAATGAAAAACTGTTTTTT
NA,TRBV27,TRBJ1-6,NA,CASSFSSQQRWRSPLHF,TGTGCCAGCAGTTTCTCTAGTCAGCAACGGTGGCGGTCACCCCTCCACTTT
once,TRBV2,TRBJ2-7,TRBD2,CASTGGGTYEQYF,TGTGCCAGCACGGGCGGGGGGACCTACGAGCAGTACTTC
NA,TRBV18,TRBJ1-5,NA,CASSQQGPRNQPQHF,TGTGCCAGCTCACAACAGGGCCCTCGCAATCAGCCCCAGCATTTT
NA,TRBV18,TRBJ1-2,NA,CASSPPPGANYGYTF,TGTGCCAGCTCACCACCCCCGGGAGCTAACTATGGCTACACCTTC
NA,TRBV29-1,TRBJ1-3,NA,CSVQSEPETTSGNTIYF,TGCAGCGTACAATCGGAGCCCGAAACCACCTCTGGGAACACCATATATTTT
NA,TRBV28,TRBJ2-1,NA,CASSTDSYNEQFF,TGTGCCAGCAGTACCGACAGCTACAATGAGCAGTTCTTC
NA,TRBV6-1,TRBJ2-1,TRBD2,CASSEGTSVYNEQFF,TGTGCCAGCAGTGAGGGGACTAGCGTATACAATGAGCAGTTCTTC
NA,TRBV7-2,TRBJ2-7,NA,CASRWGDGASYEQYF,TGTGCCAGCAGGTGGGGGGACGGAGCATCTTACGAGCAGTACTTC
NA,TRBV25-1,TRBJ2-3,TRBD1,CASRRTGTRTDTQYF,TGTGCCAGCAGAAGGACAGGGACACGCACAGATACGCAGTATTTT
NA,TRBV18,TRBJ1-6,TRBD1,CASSSQGRDSPLHF,TGTGCCAGCTCATCACAGGGGCGCGATTCACCCCTCCACTTT
few,TRBV28,TRBJ2-7,TRBD1,CASSPLGQGRSYEQYF,TGTGCCAGCAGTCCCCTGGGACAGGGACGCTCCTACGAGCAGTACTTC
NA,TRBV5-3,TRBJ2-7,NA,CATKGRKTDTYEQYF,TGTGCCACTAAGGGGCGTAAGACGGATACCTACGAGCAGTACTTC
NA,TRBV28,TRBJ1-5,NA,CASSQRRVQPQHF,TGTGCCAGCAGTCAGAGGAGGGTTCAGCCCCAGCATTTT
NA,TRBV7-2,TRBJ2-7,TRBD2,CASSLATSLYYEQYF,TGTGCCAGCAGCTTAGCGACTAGCTTATACTACGAGCAGTACTTC
NA,TRBV7-2,TRBJ1-2,TRBD1,CASSKRDRGYGYTF,TGTGCCAGCAGCAAAAGGGACAGGGGGTATGGCTACACCTTC
NA,TRBV5-4,TRBJ2-1,NA,CASSLRRSGNEQFF,TGTGCCAGCAGCTTGAGGCGTAGCGGCAATGAGCAGTTCTTC
NA,TRBV27,TRBJ2-1,TRBD1,CASSSPTGLTFNEQFF,TGTGCCAGCAGTTCTCCGACAGGGTTAACGTTCAATGAGCAGTTCTTC
NA,TRBV29-1,TRBJ2-1,TRBD1,CSATDRGFNEQFF,TGCAGCGCTACGGACAGGGGGTTCAATGAGCAGTTCTTC
NA,TRBV20-1,TRBJ1-4,NA,CSAIYSEKLFF,TGCAGTGCTATTTACTCTGAAAAACTGTTTTTT
NA,TRBV5-1,TRBJ1-1,NA,CASSLVREVNTEAFF,TGCGCCAGCAGCTTGGTCAGGGAGGTGAACACTGAAGCTTTCTTT
NA,TRBV27,TRBJ2-3,NA,CASSLGSVSGNTQYF,TGTGCCAGCAGTTTGGGTAGCGTGTCTGGGAATACGCAGTATTTT
NA,TRBV19,TRBJ2-5,NA,CASSIWGQETQYF,TGTGCCAGTAGTATCTGGGGGCAGGAGACCCAGTACTTC
few,TRBV9,TRBJ1-1,TRBD1,CASSVATGAEAFF,TGTGCCAGCAGCGTAGCAACAGGGGCGGAAGCTTTCTTT
NA,TRBV29-1,TRBJ1-3,NA,CSVGSRDSGNTIYF,TGCAGCGTTGGCTCGAGAGATAGTGGAAACACCATATATTTT
NA,TRBV19,TRBJ2-1,NA,CASSTLYNEQFF,TGTGCCAGTAGTACCCTATACAATGAGCAGTTCTTC
once,TRBV18,TRBJ1-5,NA,CASSPGRGQPQHF,TGTGCCAGCTCACCGGGGAGGGGACAGCCCCAGCATTTT
NA,TRBV5-5,TRBJ1-4,NA,CASSSTRGVPTNEKLFF,TGTGCCAGCAGCTCGACGCGGGGAGTGCCAACTAATGAAAAACTGTTTTTT
NA,TRBV19,TRBJ2-2,NA,CASSPIGGIGELFF,TGTGCCAGTAGCCCCATTGGGGGGATCGGGGAGCTGTTTTTT
NA,TRBV19,TRBJ2-2,TRBD1,CASHGDRGYTGELFF,TGTGCCTCCCACGGGGACAGGGGCTACACCGGGGAGCTGTTTTTT
NA,TRBV28,TRBJ2-1,NA,CASTLISQFEQFF,TGTGCCAGCACCTTAATCTCACAGTTTGAGCAGTTCTTC
NA,TRBV7-6,TRBJ2-3,NA,CASSLGAGRTDTQYF,TGTGCCAGCAGCTTAGGGGCGGGCCGCACAGATACGCAGTATTTT
NA,TRBV2,TRBJ2-7,NA,CASSEDRLNSYEQYF,TGTGCCAGCAGTGAGGACAGACTGAATTCCTACGAGCAGTACTTC
NA,TRBV7-2,TRBJ2-7,NA,CASSLRGANNEQYF,TGTGCCAGCAGCTTACGGGGGGCTAACAACGAGCAGTACTTC
once,TRBV9,TRBJ2-3,TRBD2,CASSVRSSSGRAGGTDTQYF,TGTGCCAGCAGCGTACGATCGAGTAGCGGGAGGGCCGGCGGCACAGATACGCAGTATTTT
NA,TRBV11-2,TRBJ1-6,NA,CASSLDRINSPLHF,TGTGCCAGCAGCTTAGACAGGATAAATTCACCCCTCCACTTT
NA,TRBV27,TRBJ2-7,NA,CASSPRVAAGYEQYF,TGTGCCAGCAGTCCCCGCGTGGCAGCGGGCTACGAGCAGTACTTC
NA,TRBV29-1,TRBJ1-1,NA,CSVEGQALNTEAFF,TGCAGCGTTGAAGGACAGGCACTGAACACTGAAGCTTTCTTT
NA,TRBV4-2,TRBJ1-5,NA,CASSQGDRDQPQHF,TGTGCCAGCAGCCAAGGTGACAGAGATCAGCCCCAGCATTTT
NA,TRBV5-4,TRBJ1-1,TRBD1,CASSLVYRGNTEAFF,TGTGCCAGCAGCTTGGTTTACAGGGGGAACACTGAAGCTTTCTTT
NA,TRBV7-8,TRBJ2-7,TRBD1,CASSPRDRSYEQYF,TGTGCCAGCAGCCCCCGGGACAGATCCTACGAGCAGTACTTC
NA,TRBV30,TRBJ1-1,TRBD1,CAWSDKGQLTMNTEAFF,TGTGCCTGGAGCGATAAGGGACAGCTTACGATGAACACTGAAGCTTTCTTT